The 29 T cell receptor beta chains given below trace back to one sample, sequenced in a study of T-cell reconstitution after alpha-beta-depleted transplantation in children. The library targeted TCRbeta and was prepared with unique molecular identifiers. TCRdb itself ran the PCR reads through MiXCR, one entry per CDR3 protein. The sample consists of hundreds of thousands of distinct CDR3 sequences, about 10% of them appearing once. Sequences were derived from PBMCs from the stem cell graft donor, sampled from the stem cell graft. The receptors were gathered from a human donor who donated a stem cell graft to a child with acute myeloid leukemia.

This clonotype was counted at least ten times. The V and J genes are TRBV4-3 and TRBJ2-7; 10 nucleotides line up with TRBD2. V lost 4 bases and J lost 0; bases outside the gene matches: 3. The V gene's germline CDR1 is LGHNA and CDR2 YSLEER. The CDR3 is 15 residues long. The CDR3 region has the DNA TGCGCCAGCAGCCTCGGGACTAGCGCCTCCTACGAGCAGTACTTC. This sequence encodes CASSLGTSASYEQYF.

This chain connects TRBV9 to TRBJ1-3; D gene uncertain. The germline V and J ends were trimmed by 5 bases and 2 bases, with 11 bases remaining between them. The CDR3 extends over 14 amino acids. Per germline, CDR1 SGDLS and CDR2 YYNGEE. The CDR3 region is CASRRGAAGNTIYF. The CDR3, as DNA: TGTGCCAGCAGAAGAGGTGCAGCTGGAAACACCATATATTTT.

This clonotype was seen repeatedly, ten times or more. DNA for the CDR3: TGTGCCTGGAGAGGCGGGAGGGACCACGAGCAGTACTTC. This encodes CAWRGGRDHEQYF. The V call is TRBV30, the J call TRBJ2-7; 9 bases match TRBD2. CDR1 and CDR2 (germline): GTSNPN, SVGIG (reference sequence). Germline trimming cut 3 bases from V and 5 bases from J; bases unmatched to any gene: 5. The CDR3 is made up of 13 amino acids.

Concerning this clonotype: One junction end disagrees with the germline gene, perhaps due to a read error. The chain combines TRBV20-1 with TRBJ2-7; D possibly corresponds to TRBD1 (5 bases). The CDR3 runs 14 residues. Germline V gene lookup returns CDR1 DFQATT and CDR2 SNEGSKA (reference sequence). The CDR3 nucleotides read TGCAGTGCCAGAGGTCAGGGCCTCAGCTACGAGCAGTACTTC. Translation: CSARGQGLSYEQYF.

This clonotype was seen many times. The chain recombines TRBV9 with TRBJ2-1; 12 bases match TRBD1. The J segment lost 7 bases and the V segment lost 3 bases, leaving 5 bases of the junction unmatched. The CDR3 runs 15 residues. The germline V gene encodes CDR1 SGDLS and CDR2 YYNGEE. CDR3 amino acids: CASSGGQGAGNEQFF. Here the CDR3 DNA reads TGTGCCAGCAGCGGGGGACAGGGGGCAGGGAATGAGCAGTTCTTC.

This clonotype has more than one count but fewer than ten. The chain uses TRBV5-1 and TRBJ2-3; D remains ambiguous. The CDR3 consists of 12 residues. Per the germline V gene, CDR1 is SGHRS and CDR2 is YFSETQ. The ends were cut back, 1 base at V and 4 bases at J, with 4 bases in the middle. In nucleotides, the CDR3 is TGCGCCAGCAGCTTGATCCCAGATACGCAGTATTTT. It specifies CASSLIPDTQYF.

This clonotype appeared many times. This rearrangement joins TRBV5-1 to TRBJ2-5, with 7 bases that match TRBD1. There are 15 residues in the CDR3. The trim removed 4 bases at V and 1 base at J, leaving 7 bases unmatched. CDR1 and CDR2 from the germline V gene are SGHRS and YFSETQ. The CDR3 region has the DNA TGCGCCAGCAGCAAGACAGGGAAGATCCAAGAGACCCAGTACTTC. This sequence encodes CASSKTGKIQETQYF.

The V call is TRBV10-3, the J call TRBJ2-5; 11 nucleotides match TRBD2. J lost 9 bases, V lost 4 bases, and 7 bases had no gene match. CDR1 and CDR2 (germline): ENHRY, SYGVKD. The CDR3 contains 14 residues. CDR3 in amino acids: CAISVTSGRSAQYF. CDR3 DNA sequence: TGTGCCATCAGTGTTACTAGCGGGAGATCGGCCCAGTACTTC.

This chain links TRBV9 with TRBJ1-1, with TRBD1 matching 7 bases. This CDR3 region has 14 residues. V gave up 4 bases and J gave up 4 bases; unmatched junction bases: 7. CDR1 is SGDLS and CDR2 is YYNGEE in the germline V gene. The CDR3 DNA follows: TGTGCCAGCAGCCTTACAGGGGTTACCACTGAAGCTTTCTTT. It yields the protein CASSLTGVTTEAFF.

The chain joins TRBV28 to TRBJ2-1; 11 nucleotides agree with TRBD2. CDR1 and CDR2 from the germline V gene are MDHEN and SYDVKM. Trimming at V came to 5 bases and at J to 10 bases, leaving 7 bases not matched to a gene. CDR3 size: 14 residues. CDR3 sequence (DNA): TGTGCCAGCAGTCGAGGCGGGACTAGCGGAGAGCAGTTCTTC. This sequence encodes CASSRGGTSGEQFF.

The chain joins TRBV7-3 to TRBJ2-1; the D gene is possibly TRBD2 (6 bases). Trimming stripped 2 bases from V and 7 bases from J, with 12 bases between. Germline V gene sequence: CDR1 SGHTA, CDR2 FQGTGA. CDR3 length: 14 residues. The CDR3 loop is CASSLEVTSNEQFF. CDR3 DNA sequence: TGTGCCAGCAGCTTAGAAGTGACTAGTAATGAGCAGTTCTTC.

The V call is TRBV7-9, the J call TRBJ1-4; weak D call: TRBD1 (5 bases). The CDR3 is 14 amino acids. V dropped 10 bases and J dropped 2 bases, with 14 bases sitting between them. Per the germline V gene, CDR1 is SEHNR and CDR2 is FQNEAQ (reference sequence). This CDR3 is CANRTDNTNEKLFF. The CDR3 coding sequence is TGTGCCAACAGAACGGACAATACTAATGAAAAACTGTTTTTT.

The rearrangement links TRBV6-2 or TRBV6-3 to TRBJ2-1; D ambiguous. CDR3 length equals 11 residues. V lost 4 bases and J lost 14, with 12 bases in between. Germline-derived CDR1 and CDR2 are MNHEY and SVGEGT. The CDR3 is CASSSAIFEFF. CDR3 in DNA: TGTGCCAGCAGTTCGGCCATTTTTGAGTTCTTC.

Many counts were recorded for this clonotype. In DNA, the CDR3 is TGTGCCAGCAGCTTGGTTGGCGGGAGGATAGGCAATGAGCAGTTCTTC. This encodes CASSLVGGRIGNEQFF. The V gene is TRBV5-5, the J gene TRBJ2-1, with 8 bases that match TRBD2. V was clipped by 0 bases and J by 6 bases; unmatched bases: 8. Germline CDR1 and CDR2: SGHKS and YYEKEE (reference sequence). The CDR3 covers 16 residues.

The V gene is TRBV6-6, the J gene TRBJ2-3; TRBD2 matches at 9 bases. The CDR3 totals 18 residues. V lost 8 bases to trimming and J lost 4 bases; unmatched junction nucleotides: 19. Germline V CDR1 and CDR2: MNHNY, SVGAGI (reference sequence). The CDR3, as DNA: TGTGCCAGCTGTTCCGCTGCCCCACTAGCGGGTGTCCCAGATACGCAGTATTTT. Protein: CASCSAAPLAGVPDTQYF.

This clonotype was counted only a few times. V gene TRBV7-2 combines with J gene TRBJ1-2; 7 nucleotides match TRBD1. The length of the CDR3 is 14 residues. The junction had 4 bases not matched to a gene; V was cut back by 5 bases and J by 1 base. Germline V gives CDR1 SGHTA, CDR2 FQGNSA. CDR3 region: CASSARQGNYGYTF. In DNA, the CDR3 is TGTGCCAGCAGCGCCAGACAGGGTAACTATGGCTACACCTTC.

This clonotype was detected only a few times. The chain is built from TRBV9 and TRBJ1-5, with D maybe TRBD1 (6 bases). CDR3 size: 15 residues. Germline CDR1 reads SGDLS; CDR2 reads YYNGEE. Trimming stripped 4 bases from V and 7 bases from J, with 18 bases between. This CDR3 reads CASSPRGGADQPQHF. The CDR3 nucleotides read TGTGCCAGCAGCCCTAGGGGGGGCGCGGACCAGCCCCAGCATTTT.

This chain uses TRBV19 with TRBJ2-1; TRBD2 is a possible D gene (5 bases). The V gene's germline CDR1 is LNHDA and CDR2 SQIVND (reference sequence). Trimming pared 3 bases from V and 0 bases from J, leaving 15 bases between. The CDR3 contains 17 residues. CDR3 sequence: CASSMFLSGSSYNEQFF. The DNA for the CDR3 is TGTGCCAGTAGTATGTTCCTTAGTGGGAGCTCCTACAATGAGCAGTTCTTC. The full variable domain, with the rest looked up from reference TRBV19 and TRBJ2-1, is DGGITQSPKYLFRKEGQNVTLSCEQNLNHDAMYWYRQDPGQGLRLIYYSQIVNDFQKGDIAEGYSVSREKKESFPLTVTSAQKNPTAFYLCASSMFLSGSSYNEQFFGPGTRLTVL.

CDR3 region: CSANPGTSRNEQYF. CDR3 in DNA: TGCAGTGCTAATCCGGGAACGTCCAGAAACGAGCAGTACTTC. The chain recombines TRBV20-1 with TRBJ2-7, with D possibly being TRBD2 (5 bases). The CDR3 sequence is 14 residues long. Per germline, CDR1 DFQATT and CDR2 SNEGSKA (reference sequence). V was pared by 4 bases and J by 5 bases, with 18 bases between.

The rearrangement joins TRBV6-5 to TRBJ2-2; 7 nucleotides match TRBD1. From germline, CDR1 is MNHEY and CDR2 SVGAGI. The CDR3 runs to 15 residues. Losses at the gene ends were 4 bases for V and 4 bases for J; bases not matched to a gene: 6. CDR3 amino acids: CASSSPQGTTGELFF. DNA of the CDR3: TGTGCCAGCAGTTCTCCACAGGGGACCACCGGGGAGCTGTTTTTT.

The chain joins TRBV7-2 to TRBJ1-2; 10 bases map to TRBD1. Germline V gene lookup returns CDR1 SGHTA and CDR2 FQGNSA. The V gene end was trimmed by 0 bases and the J gene end by 4 bases; junction bases not matched to a gene: 5. This CDR3 has 16 residues. The CDR3 DNA reads TGTGCCAGCAGCTTAGCCCGGGACAGGGGTGGCTATGGCTACACCTTC. It translates to CASSLARDRGGYGYTF.

On this clonotype: A read error may produce the germline difference seen at one junction end. The rearrangement joins TRBV7-9 to TRBJ1-2, with D maybe TRBD1 (5 bases). This CDR3 is 16 amino acids long. Germline V gives CDR1 SEHNR, CDR2 FQNEAQ (reference sequence). CDR3 in amino acids: CASSLSGTVSNCGYTF. CDR3 DNA: TGTGCCAGCAGCTTATCCGGGACGGTCTCTAACTGTGGCTACACCTTC.

This clonotype was recorded at least ten times. The chain carries TRBV28 and TRBJ2-4; no reliable D call. The CDR3 is 14 residues long. Germline V gives CDR1 MDHEN, CDR2 SYDVKM. With 7 bases removed from V and 0 bases from J, the gap between germline ends came to 10 bases. This CDR3 reads CASTIPEAKNIQYF. DNA for the CDR3: TGTGCCAGCACCATCCCTGAAGCCAAAAACATTCAGTACTTC.

This clonotype was recorded a few times. V and J are TRBV4-2 and TRBJ2-7, with 10 nucleotides matching TRBD2. CDR1 and CDR2 from the germline V gene are LGHNA and YNFKEQ. This CDR3 comprises 16 residues. V shed 5 bases, J shed 5 bases, and the junction held 12 bases outside the gene matches. The CDR3 DNA sequence: TGTGCCAGCAGCACCCTTCTAGCGGGAGTAGCTAACGAGCAGTACTTC. The encoded protein is CASSTLLAGVANEQYF.

This clonotype occurred many times. The chain is built from TRBV5-1 and TRBJ1-2, with a possible D match to TRBD1 (5 bases). The CDR3 covers 15 residues. With 1 base removed from V and 6 bases from J, the gap between germline ends came to 16 bases. Germline V CDR1 and CDR2: SGHRS, YFSETQ. The chain's CDR3 is CASSLLAGSVDGYTF. The CDR3 nucleotides read TGCGCCAGCAGCTTGTTGGCAGGGAGCGTGGATGGCTACACCTTC.

The table lists this clonotype with many counts. The rearrangement links TRBV20-1 to TRBJ2-1; D might be TRBD1 or TRBD2, each matching 5 bases. Germline lookup yields CDR1 DFQATT and CDR2 SNEGSKA (reference sequence). The V gene lost 0 bases and the J gene lost 5 bases, with 17 bases spanning the gap. The CDR3 has 16 residues. This CDR3 reads CSARELPLRGDNEQFF. CDR3 DNA: TGCAGTGCTAGAGAACTACCGCTCCGAGGGGACAATGAGCAGTTCTTC.

V gene TRBV30 combines with J gene TRBJ1-1; D is unresolved. The CDR3 covers 12 residues. V lost 4 bases and J 3 bases, leaving 9 bases between the germline ends. Germline V gene data show CDR1 as GTSNPN and CDR2 as SVGIG (reference sequence). CDR3 DNA: TGTGCCTGGAACCGTCTGGACACTGAAGCTTTCTTT. Its protein is CAWNRLDTEAFF.

This clonotype was counted at least ten times. The chain carries TRBV10-3 and TRBJ1-1; D unresolved. CDR1 and CDR2 (germline): ENHRY, SYGVKD. There are 13 residues in the CDR3. Trimming left V 7 bases short and J 3 bases short, with 12 bases between. DNA of the CDR3: TGTGCCATCACAGGTACCGCGGACACTGAAGCTTTCTTT. This gives the protein CAITGTADTEAFF.

As regards this clonotype: Being one base from a much bigger clone, this may be a read error. The CDR3 DNA reads as TGTGCCATCAGTGGGGGGAATTACAATGAGCAGTTCTTC. Amino acids: CAISGGNYNEQFF. J is TRBJ2-1 and V is TRBV10-3; D may correspond to TRBD1 or TRBD2 (5 bases each). Trimming took 4 bases from V and 4 from J, leaving 8 bases between them. This CDR3 has 13 residues. The germline CDR1 and CDR2 sequences are ENHRY and SYGVKD.